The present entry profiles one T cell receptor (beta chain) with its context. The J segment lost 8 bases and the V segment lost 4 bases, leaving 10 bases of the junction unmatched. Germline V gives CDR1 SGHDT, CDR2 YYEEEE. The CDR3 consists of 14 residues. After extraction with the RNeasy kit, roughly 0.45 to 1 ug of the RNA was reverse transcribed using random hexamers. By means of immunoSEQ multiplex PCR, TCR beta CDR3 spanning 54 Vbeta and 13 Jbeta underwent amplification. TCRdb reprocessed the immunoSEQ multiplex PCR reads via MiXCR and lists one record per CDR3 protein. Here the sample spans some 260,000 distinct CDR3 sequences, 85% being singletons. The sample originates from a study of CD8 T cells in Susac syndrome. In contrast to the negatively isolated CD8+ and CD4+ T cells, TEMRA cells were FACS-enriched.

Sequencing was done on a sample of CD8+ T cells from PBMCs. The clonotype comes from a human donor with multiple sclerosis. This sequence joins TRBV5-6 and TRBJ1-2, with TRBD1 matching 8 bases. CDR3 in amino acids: CASSLKRDRQGYTF. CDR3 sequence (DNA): TGTGCCAGCAGCCTTAAAAGGGACAGGCAAGGCTACACCTTC. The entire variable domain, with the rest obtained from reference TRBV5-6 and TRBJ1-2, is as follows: DAGVTQSPTHLIKTRGQQVTLRCSPKSGHDTVSWYQQALGQGPQFIFQYYEEEERQRGNFPDRFSGHQFPNYSSELNVNALLLGDSALYLCASSLKRDRQGYTFGSGTRLTVV.